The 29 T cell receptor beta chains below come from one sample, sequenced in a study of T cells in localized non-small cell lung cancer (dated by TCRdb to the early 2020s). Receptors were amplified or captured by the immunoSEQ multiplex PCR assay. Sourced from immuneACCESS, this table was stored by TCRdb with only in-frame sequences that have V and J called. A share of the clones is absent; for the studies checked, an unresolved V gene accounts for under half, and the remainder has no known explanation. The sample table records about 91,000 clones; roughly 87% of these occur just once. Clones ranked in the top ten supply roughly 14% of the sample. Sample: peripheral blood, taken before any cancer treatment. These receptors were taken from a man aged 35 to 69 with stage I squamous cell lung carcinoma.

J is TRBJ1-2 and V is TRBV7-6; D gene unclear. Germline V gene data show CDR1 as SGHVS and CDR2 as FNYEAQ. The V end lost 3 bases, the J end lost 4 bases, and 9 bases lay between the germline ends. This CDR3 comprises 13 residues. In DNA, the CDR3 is TGTGCCAGCAGCTTGGGCGGCCGCTATGGCTACACCTTC. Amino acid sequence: CASSLGGRYGYTF.

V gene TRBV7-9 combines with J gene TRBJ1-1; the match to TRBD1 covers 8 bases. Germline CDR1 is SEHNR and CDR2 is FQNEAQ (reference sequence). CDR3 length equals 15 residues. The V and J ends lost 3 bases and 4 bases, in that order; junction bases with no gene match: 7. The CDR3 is CASSLQGARSTEAFF. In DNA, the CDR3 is TGTGCCAGCAGCTTGCAGGGGGCGCGGAGCACTGAAGCTTTCTTT.

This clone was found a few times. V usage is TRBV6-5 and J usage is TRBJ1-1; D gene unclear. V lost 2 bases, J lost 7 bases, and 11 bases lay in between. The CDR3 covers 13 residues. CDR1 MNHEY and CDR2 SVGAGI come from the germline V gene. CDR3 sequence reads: CASSYRDSFEAFF. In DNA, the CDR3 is TGTGCCAGCAGTTACCGGGATTCATTTGAAGCTTTCTTT.

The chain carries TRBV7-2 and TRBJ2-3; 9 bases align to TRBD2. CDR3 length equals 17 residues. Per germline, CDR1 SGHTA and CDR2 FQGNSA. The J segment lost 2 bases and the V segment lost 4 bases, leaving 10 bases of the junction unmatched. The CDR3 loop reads CASSSPFSGGNTDTQYF. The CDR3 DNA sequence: TGTGCCAGCAGCTCCCCATTTAGCGGGGGCAACACAGATACGCAGTATTTT.

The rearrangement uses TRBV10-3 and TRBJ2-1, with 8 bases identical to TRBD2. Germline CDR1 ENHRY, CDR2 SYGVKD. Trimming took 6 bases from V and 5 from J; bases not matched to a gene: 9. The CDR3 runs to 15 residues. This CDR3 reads CAISPSLAGDNEQFF. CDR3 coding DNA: TGTGCCATCAGCCCTTCTCTAGCGGGTGACAATGAGCAGTTCTTC.

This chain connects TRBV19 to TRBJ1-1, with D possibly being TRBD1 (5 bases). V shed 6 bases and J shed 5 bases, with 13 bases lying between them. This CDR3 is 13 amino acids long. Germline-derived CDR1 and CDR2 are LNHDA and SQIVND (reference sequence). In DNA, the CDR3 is TGTGCCAGTAGGCCCCCCAGGGTTACTGAAGCTTTCTTT. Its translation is CASRPPRVTEAFF.

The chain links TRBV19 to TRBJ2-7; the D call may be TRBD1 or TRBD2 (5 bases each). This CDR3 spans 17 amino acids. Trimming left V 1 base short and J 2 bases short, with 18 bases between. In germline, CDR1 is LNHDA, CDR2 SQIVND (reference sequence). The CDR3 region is CASSIGGVGTSPYEQYF. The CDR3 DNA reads TGTGCCAGTAGTATAGGTGGTGTCGGGACCTCTCCCTACGAGCAGTACTTC.

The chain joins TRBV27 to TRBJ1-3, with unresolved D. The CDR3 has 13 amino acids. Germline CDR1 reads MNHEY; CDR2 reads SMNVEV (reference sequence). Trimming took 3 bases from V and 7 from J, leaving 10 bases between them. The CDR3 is CASSFARSNTIYF. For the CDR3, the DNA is TGTGCCAGCAGTTTTGCCAGGTCGAACACCATATATTTT.

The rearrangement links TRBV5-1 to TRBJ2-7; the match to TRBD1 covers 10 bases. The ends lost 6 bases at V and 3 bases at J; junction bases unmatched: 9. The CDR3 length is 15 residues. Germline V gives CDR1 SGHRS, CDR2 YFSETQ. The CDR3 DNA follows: TGCGCCAGCAAACTACGGACAGGGGGGGTCTACGAGCAGTACTTC. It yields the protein CASKLRTGGVYEQYF. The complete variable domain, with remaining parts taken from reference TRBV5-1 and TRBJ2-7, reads KAGVTQTPRYLIKTRGQQVTLSCSPISGHRSVSWYQQTPGQGLQFLFEYFSETQRNKGNFPGRFSGRQFSNSRSEMNVSTLELGDSALYLCASKLRTGGVYEQYFGPGTRLTVT.

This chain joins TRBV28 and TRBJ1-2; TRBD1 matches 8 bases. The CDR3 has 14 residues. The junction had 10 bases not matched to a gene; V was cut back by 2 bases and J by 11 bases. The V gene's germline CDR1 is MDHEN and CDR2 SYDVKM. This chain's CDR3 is CASSLESSGGWYTF. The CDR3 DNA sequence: TGTGCCAGCAGTTTAGAGAGCTCAGGGGGCTGGTACACCTTC.

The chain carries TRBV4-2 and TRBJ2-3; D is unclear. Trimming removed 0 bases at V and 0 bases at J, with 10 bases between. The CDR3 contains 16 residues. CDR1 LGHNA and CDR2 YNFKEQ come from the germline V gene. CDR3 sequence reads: CASSQDVSFSTDTQYF. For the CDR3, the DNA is TGTGCCAGCAGCCAAGACGTCAGCTTTAGCACAGATACGCAGTATTTT.

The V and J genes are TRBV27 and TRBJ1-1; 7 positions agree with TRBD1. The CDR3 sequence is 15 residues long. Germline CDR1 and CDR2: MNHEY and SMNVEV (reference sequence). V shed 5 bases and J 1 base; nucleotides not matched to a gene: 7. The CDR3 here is CASSPLYRGNTEAFF. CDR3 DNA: TGTGCCAGCAGTCCTTTATACAGGGGGAACACTGAAGCTTTCTTT.

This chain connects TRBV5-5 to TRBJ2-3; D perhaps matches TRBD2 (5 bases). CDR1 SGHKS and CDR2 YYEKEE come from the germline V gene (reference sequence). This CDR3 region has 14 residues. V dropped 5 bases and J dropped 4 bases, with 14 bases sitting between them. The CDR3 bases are TGTGCCAGCAGTCAAGGAGAGGGTTCAGATACGCAGTATTTT. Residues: CASSQGEGSDTQYF.

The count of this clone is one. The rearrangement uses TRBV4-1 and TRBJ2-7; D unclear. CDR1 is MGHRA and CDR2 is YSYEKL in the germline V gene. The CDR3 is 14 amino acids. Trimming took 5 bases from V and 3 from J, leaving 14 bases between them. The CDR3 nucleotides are TGCGCCAGCAGCACCCTTGGCAGCCTCTACGAGCAGTACTTC. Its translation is CASSTLGSLYEQYF.

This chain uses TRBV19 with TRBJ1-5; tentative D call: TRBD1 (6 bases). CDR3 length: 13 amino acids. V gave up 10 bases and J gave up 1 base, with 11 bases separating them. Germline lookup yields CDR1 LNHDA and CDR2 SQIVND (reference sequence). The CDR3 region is CATAGQSNQPQHF. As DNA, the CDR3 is TGTGCCACCGCTGGACAGAGCAATCAGCCCCAGCATTTT.

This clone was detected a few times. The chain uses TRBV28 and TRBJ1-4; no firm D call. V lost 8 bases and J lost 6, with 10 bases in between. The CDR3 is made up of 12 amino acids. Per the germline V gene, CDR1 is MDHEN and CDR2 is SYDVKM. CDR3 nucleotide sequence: TGTGCCAGCGGGGAACTTGATGAAAAACTGTTTTTT. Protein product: CASGELDEKLFF.

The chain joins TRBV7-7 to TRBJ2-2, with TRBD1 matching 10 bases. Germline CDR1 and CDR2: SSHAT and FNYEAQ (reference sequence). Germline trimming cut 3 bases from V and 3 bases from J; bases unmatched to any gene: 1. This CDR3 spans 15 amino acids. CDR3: CASSLTGGDTGELFF. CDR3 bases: TGTGCCAGCAGCTTGACAGGGGGCGACACCGGGGAGCTGTTTTTT.

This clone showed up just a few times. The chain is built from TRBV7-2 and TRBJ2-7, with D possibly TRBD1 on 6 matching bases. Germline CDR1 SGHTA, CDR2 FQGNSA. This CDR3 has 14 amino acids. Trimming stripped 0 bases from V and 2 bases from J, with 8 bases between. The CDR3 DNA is TGTGCCAGCAGCTTAGCCCAGGGGACCTACGAGCAGTACTTC. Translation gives CASSLAQGTYEQYF.

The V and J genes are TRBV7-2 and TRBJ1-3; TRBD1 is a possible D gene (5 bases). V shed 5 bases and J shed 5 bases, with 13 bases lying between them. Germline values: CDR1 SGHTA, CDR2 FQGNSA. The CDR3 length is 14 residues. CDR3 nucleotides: TGTGCCAGCAGCCCACAGGTGGCCAGAAACACCATATATTTT. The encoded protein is CASSPQVARNTIYF.

DNA of the CDR3: TGCGCCAGCAGCTTGGGTAGATATGACGGGGAGCTGTTTTTT. Residues: CASSLGRYDGELFF. V usage is TRBV5-1 and J usage is TRBJ2-2; D gene unclear. CDR3 length: 14 residues. V was cut by 0 bases and J by 7 bases, with 10 bases left in between. CDR1 SGHRS and CDR2 YFSETQ come from the germline V gene.

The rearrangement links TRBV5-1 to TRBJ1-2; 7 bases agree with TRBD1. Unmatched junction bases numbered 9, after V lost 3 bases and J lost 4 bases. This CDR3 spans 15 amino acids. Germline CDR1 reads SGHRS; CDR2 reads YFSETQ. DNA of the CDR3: TGCGCCAGCAGCTACGGTGGAGGGGGCGTCTATGGCTACACCTTC. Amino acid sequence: CASSYGGGGVYGYTF.

The CDR3 DNA reads as TGTGCCAGTATCCGGACTAGCGGGGGGGTATACAATGAGCAGTTCTTC. Its protein is CASIRTSGGVYNEQFF. The V gene is TRBV19, the J gene TRBJ2-1; 15 nucleotides agree with TRBD2. The junction had 5 bases not matched to a gene; V was cut back by 7 bases and J by 4 bases. CDR3 size: 16 residues. The germline gives CDR1 LNHDA, CDR2 SQIVND (reference sequence).

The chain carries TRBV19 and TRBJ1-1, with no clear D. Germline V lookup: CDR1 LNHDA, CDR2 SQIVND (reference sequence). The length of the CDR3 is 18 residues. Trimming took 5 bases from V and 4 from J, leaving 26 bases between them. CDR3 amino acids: CASSLAPSLGRAVTEAFF. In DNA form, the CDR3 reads TGTGCCAGTAGTTTAGCCCCCTCACTGGGCAGAGCCGTCACTGAAGCTTTCTTT.

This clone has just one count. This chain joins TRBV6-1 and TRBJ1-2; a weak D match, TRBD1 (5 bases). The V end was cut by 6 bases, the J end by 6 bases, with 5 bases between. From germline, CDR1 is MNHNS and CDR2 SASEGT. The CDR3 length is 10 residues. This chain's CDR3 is CASRTDGYTF. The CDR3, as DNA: TGTGCCAGCAGGACAGATGGCTACACCTTC.

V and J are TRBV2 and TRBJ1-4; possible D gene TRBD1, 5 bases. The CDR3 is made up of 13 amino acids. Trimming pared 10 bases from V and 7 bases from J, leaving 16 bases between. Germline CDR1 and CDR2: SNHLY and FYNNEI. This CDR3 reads CATQPGSREKLFF. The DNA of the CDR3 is TGTGCCACCCAGCCAGGGAGTCGTGAAAAACTGTTTTTT. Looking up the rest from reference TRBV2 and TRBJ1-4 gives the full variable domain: EPEVTQTPSHQVTQMGQEVILRCVPISNHLYFYWYRQILGQKVEFLVSFYNNEISEKSEIFDDQFSVERPDGSNFTLKIRSTKLEDSAMYFCATQPGSREKLFFGSGTQLSVL.

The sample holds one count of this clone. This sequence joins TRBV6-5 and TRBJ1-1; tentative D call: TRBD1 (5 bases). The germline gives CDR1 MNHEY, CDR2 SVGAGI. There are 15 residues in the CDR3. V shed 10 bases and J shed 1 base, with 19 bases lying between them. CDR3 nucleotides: TGTGCCACCAAAACGATGGCGGGGACGAACACTGAAGCTTTCTTT. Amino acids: CATKTMAGTNTEAFF.

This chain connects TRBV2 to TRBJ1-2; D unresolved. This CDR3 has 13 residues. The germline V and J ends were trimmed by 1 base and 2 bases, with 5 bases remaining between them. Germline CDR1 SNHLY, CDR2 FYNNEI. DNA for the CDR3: TGTGCCAGCAGTGAAGGGGGAAACTATGGCTACACCTTC. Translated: CASSEGGNYGYTF.

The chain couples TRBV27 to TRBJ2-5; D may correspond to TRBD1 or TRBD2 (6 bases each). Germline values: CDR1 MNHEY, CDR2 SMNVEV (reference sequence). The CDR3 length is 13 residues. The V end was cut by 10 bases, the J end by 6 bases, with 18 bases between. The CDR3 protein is CATRSRGLKTQYF. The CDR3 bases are TGTGCCACCCGGAGCAGGGGACTTAAGACCCAGTACTTC.

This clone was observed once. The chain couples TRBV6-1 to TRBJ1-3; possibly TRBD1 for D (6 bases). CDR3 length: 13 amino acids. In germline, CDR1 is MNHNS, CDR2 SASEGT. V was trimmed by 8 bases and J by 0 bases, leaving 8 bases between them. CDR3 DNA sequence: TGTGCCAGCGGGGGCCCCTCTGGAAACACCATATATTTT. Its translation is CASGGPSGNTIYF.